This TCR beta chain was recovered during a study of blood T cell repertoires in COVID-19. Study-level background: Some COVID-19 samples were acute and others convalescent; all came from the United States, Italy and Spain. Sources were T cells, B-cell-depleted T cells, or PBMCs; the material itself was cDNA or gDNA.

This CDR3 comprises 13 residues. Trimming took 4 bases from V and 3 from J, leaving 10 bases between them. Germline loops: CDR1 SGHRS, CDR2 YFSETQ. In the source study's methods: Amplification of reference gene primers provided the estimated nucleated cell counts. Assay: immunoSEQ multiplex PCR; the TCRdb copy retains only in-frame clones and omits some. The V and J calls and clone size come from that table; D and trimming were worked out from the DNA. The sample lists about 110,000 clones, roughly four fifths occurring once. The sequenced material came from peripheral blood. This rearrangement joins TRBV5-1 to TRBJ1-2; D is undetermined. The TCR comes from a man aged 65-85 years with acute or convalescent COVID-19. The CDR3 bases are TGCGCCAGCAGCCCAATATCGGACTATGGCTACACCTTC. Protein: CASSPISDYGYTF.